The 4 T cell receptor beta chains below were found in one sample sequenced in a study of CD8+CD57+ T cells in acquired aplastic anemia (dated by TCRdb to the late 2010s). Patients chosen for sequencing had shown expansion of CD8+CD57+ cells by flow cytometry. The listed sequencing device is Illumina HiSeq 2000. Genomic DNA served as template for TCR beta VDJ combination and CDR3 sequence profiling. TCRdb passed the public sequencing reads through fastp at Q25 and MiXCR, retaining productive beta sequences. Rows are unified per CDR3 protein, each entry keeping the most common DNA and genes. The sample includes roughly 500,000 distinct CDR3 sequences, with around a third observed a single time. The ten largest clonotypes hold 0.75% to 0.95% of the sample. The sample was sorted CD4+, CD8+, or CD8+CD57+ T cells (not recorded which) from PBMCs. The receptors were gathered from a human donor with aplastic anemia.

This clonotype was seen repeatedly, ten times or more. The chain has TRBV20-1 and TRBJ2-7, with D perhaps matching TRBD1 (6 bases). Trimming left V 6 bases short and J 3 bases short, with 21 bases between. Per germline, CDR1 DFQATT and CDR2 SNEGSKA (reference sequence). This CDR3 has 15 amino acids. The CDR3 here is CSATDSLFSYYEQYF. CDR3 in DNA: TGCAGTGCCACGGACAGCCTCTTTTCCTACTACGAGCAGTACTTC.

About this clonotype: The junction shows a germline mismatch at one end, possibly a read error. The chain employs TRBV30 and TRBJ1-1; 9 nucleotides agree with TRBD1. The germline V gene encodes CDR1 GTSNPN and CDR2 SVGIG (reference sequence). The CDR3 extends over 13 amino acids. The CDR3 sequence is CARRDRENTEAFF. The DNA for the CDR3 is TGTGCCCGGAGGGACAGGGAGAACACTGAAGCTTTCTTT.

For this clonotype: It is likely a read error, because the conserved phenylalanine at the end of the CDR3 is missing. No DNA is shown, since the ends of the CDR3 on it are uncertain; the CDR3 is the one TCRdb lists. The V and J genes are TRBV15 and TRBJ1-6. The CDR3 has 12 residues if both end residues are counted. The V gene's germline CDR1 is LNHNV and CDR2 YYDKDF (reference sequence). The CDR3 is CATSRDFGTPRS.

This clonotype was detected a few times. The chain uses TRBV20-1 and TRBJ2-3; 9 nucleotides agree with TRBD2. The CDR3 is made up of 13 amino acids. The germline V gene has CDR1 DFQATT and CDR2 SNEGSKA (reference sequence). V lost 2 bases to trimming and J lost 4 bases; unmatched junction nucleotides: 1. The CDR3 DNA sequence: TGCAGTGCTAGACTAGCGGGGCCAGATACGCAGTATTTT. Its protein is CSARLAGPDTQYF.